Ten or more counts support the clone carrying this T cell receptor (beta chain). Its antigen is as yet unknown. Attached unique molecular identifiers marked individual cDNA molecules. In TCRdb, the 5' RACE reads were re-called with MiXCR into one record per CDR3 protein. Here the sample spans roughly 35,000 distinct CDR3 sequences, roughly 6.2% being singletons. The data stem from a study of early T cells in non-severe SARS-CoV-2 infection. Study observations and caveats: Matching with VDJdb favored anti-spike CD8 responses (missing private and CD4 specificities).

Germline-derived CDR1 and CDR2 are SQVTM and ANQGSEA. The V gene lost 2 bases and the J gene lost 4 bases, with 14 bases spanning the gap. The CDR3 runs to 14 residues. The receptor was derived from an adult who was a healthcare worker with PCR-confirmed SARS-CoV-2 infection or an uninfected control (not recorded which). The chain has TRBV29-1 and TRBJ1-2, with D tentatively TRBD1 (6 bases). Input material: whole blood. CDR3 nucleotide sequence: TGCAGCGTTGAAATGGCGGGGGCTGGCTATGGCTACACCTTC. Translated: CSVEMAGAGYGYTF.